The 22 T cell receptor beta chains below were found in one sample sequenced in a study of memory CD4+ T cells and cytomegalovirus serostatus. The table came from immunoSEQ multiplex PCR; TCRdb's copy has only in-frame clones and leaves some out. The sample lists tens of thousands of clones; less than 85% were seen once. Single viable CD3+CD4+CD8-CD45RO+ cells were sorted as the memory CD4+ T cells. Sequencing was done on a sample of memory CD4+ T cells from blood. The receptor set was obtained from an adult in good health and CMV-seronegative.

The chain is built from TRBV9 and TRBJ2-5, with D possibly being TRBD2 (5 bases). The germline gives CDR1 SGDLS, CDR2 YYNGEE. V lost 3 bases and J 5 bases, leaving 17 bases between the germline ends. The CDR3 extends over 15 amino acids. Here the CDR3 DNA reads TGTGCCAGCAGCGCTGGAGCGGTAGCCCTGGAGACCCAGTACTTC. Protein: CASSAGAVALETQYF.

V and J are TRBV7-8 and TRBJ1-5, with 7 positions matching TRBD1. This CDR3 contains 17 residues. The germline V gene encodes CDR1 SGHVS and CDR2 FQNEAQ. After removal of 5 bases from V and 5 bases from J, the junction contained 15 bases not matched to a gene. The CDR3 spells CASSLMGGTAGHQPQHF. As DNA, the CDR3 is TGTGCCAGCAGCCTAATGGGTGGGACAGCAGGTCATCAGCCCCAGCATTTT. Combining the CDR3 with reference TRBV7-8 and TRBJ1-5 gives the whole variable domain GAGVSQSPRYKVAKRGQDVALRCDPISGHVSLFWYQQALGQGPEFLTYFQNEAQLDKSGLPSDRFFAERPEGSVSTLKIQRTQQEDSAVYLCASSLMGGTAGHQPQHFGDGTRLSIL.

The V gene is TRBV21-1, the J gene TRBJ1-1; the table gives TRBD1 as D, unverified against the DNA. TRBV21-1 is designated a pseudogene. The CDR3 sequence is 15 residues long. The CDR3 DNA reads TGTGCCAGCAGCAAAGAGAACAGGGCCAACACTGAAGCTTTCTTT. It yields the protein CASSKENRANTEAFF.

This clone was recorded a few times. The rearrangement links TRBV5-1 to TRBJ2-2; perhaps TRBD1 as D (6 bases). The germline V and J ends were trimmed by 0 bases and 4 bases, with 19 bases remaining between them. The CDR3 is 18 residues long. Germline loops: CDR1 SGHRS, CDR2 YFSETQ. The CDR3 DNA follows: TGCGCCAGCAGCTTGGCCTTGGCCAGCCTAGGGGGCACCGGGGAGCTGTTTTTT. It yields the protein CASSLALASLGGTGELFF.

This rearrangement joins TRBV6-1 to TRBJ1-1, with a weak D call TRBD1 (5 bases). Germline CDR1 MNHNS, CDR2 SASEGT. With 1 base removed from V and 5 bases from J, the gap between germline ends came to 8 bases. The CDR3 sequence is 13 residues long. The CDR3 is CASSEGGETEAFF. CDR3 in DNA: TGTGCCAGCAGTGAAGGGGGGGAAACTGAAGCTTTCTTT.

This chain connects TRBV7-2 to TRBJ2-1; D remains ambiguous. Trimming stripped 2 bases from V and 6 bases from J, with 5 bases between. The CDR3 covers 12 residues. Germline V gives CDR1 SGHTA, CDR2 FQGNSA. The CDR3 coding sequence is TGTGCCAGCAGCTTACAACGCAATGAGCAGTTCTTC. Protein product: CASSLQRNEQFF.

This chain uses TRBV6-5 with TRBJ2-7, with 9 nucleotides matching TRBD2. Germline V gene sequence: CDR1 MNHEY, CDR2 SVGAGI. The CDR3 has 15 amino acids. The J segment lost 4 bases and the V segment lost 2 bases, leaving 6 bases of the junction unmatched. The CDR3 DNA sequence: TGTGCCAGCAGTTACGTAATAGCGGGAGCTTACGAGCAGTACTTC. Its protein product is CASSYVIAGAYEQYF.

This clone appeared once. The same CDR3 can be traced to other DNA sequences in this sample. The J gene is TRBJ1-6, the V gene TRBV5-1; D not certain. V gave up 1 base and J gave up 6 bases, with 11 bases separating them. Per germline, CDR1 SGHRS and CDR2 YFSETQ. There are 15 residues in the CDR3. CDR3 region: CASSLRQGGNSPLHF. The DNA for the CDR3 is TGCGCCAGCAGCTTGAGACAAGGCGGTAATTCACCCCTCCACTTT.

This clone occurred once. The chain recombines TRBV27 with TRBJ2-1, with TRBD2 matching 13 bases. This CDR3 has 19 amino acids. V was pared by 2 bases and J by 0 bases, with 7 bases of the junction left unmatched. The V gene's germline CDR1 is MNHEY and CDR2 SMNVEV (reference sequence). The CDR3 protein is CASSLRLLAGGSSYNEQFF. CDR3 sequence (DNA): TGTGCCAGCAGTTTACGTTTACTAGCGGGAGGGAGCTCCTACAATGAGCAGTTCTTC.

V and J are TRBV5-4 and TRBJ1-1, with D hard to call. The CDR3 spans 12 residues. The V gene lost 4 bases and the J gene lost 8 bases, with 12 bases spanning the gap. Per germline, CDR1 SGHNT and CDR2 YYREEE (reference sequence). The CDR3 DNA is TGTGCCAGCAGCGGGATGGGAGGGGAAGCTTTCTTT. Translated: CASSGMGGEAFF.

This clone was detected a few times. CDR3 DNA sequence: TGTGCCAGCAGTTTAGGACGACAGGGTATCTACGAGCAGTACTTC. This gives the protein CASSLGRQGIYEQYF. The chain is built from TRBV27 and TRBJ2-7; 7 bases are shared with TRBD1. CDR3 size: 15 residues. Germline values: CDR1 MNHEY, CDR2 SMNVEV (reference sequence). The J segment lost 3 bases and the V segment lost 2 bases, leaving 7 bases of the junction unmatched.

This chain connects TRBV5-6 to TRBJ1-1; D is ambiguous. This CDR3 spans 16 amino acids. With 3 bases removed from V and 1 base from J, the gap between germline ends came to 16 bases. Germline CDR1 reads SGHDT; CDR2 reads YYEEEE. The CDR3, as DNA: TGTGCCAGCAGCTCATTGGGGAAAGGAGGGAACACTGAAGCTTTCTTT. Protein: CASSSLGKGGNTEAFF.

This sequence joins TRBV10-3 and TRBJ2-3; weak D call: TRBD2 (6 bases). Germline assignment: CDR1 ENHRY and CDR2 SYGVKD. Trimming removed 0 bases from V and 5 bases from J, with 9 bases in between. The CDR3 runs 14 residues. The CDR3 loop reads CAISESTSLDTQYF. The CDR3 DNA follows: TGTGCCATCAGTGAGTCGACTAGTCTAGATACGCAGTATTTT.

The V gene is TRBV6-1, the J gene TRBJ1-5, with TRBD1 identical over 7 bases. This CDR3 is 16 amino acids long. V lost 4 bases, J lost 3 bases, and 9 bases stayed unmatched. Germline CDR1 MNHNS, CDR2 SASEGT. This CDR3 reads CASSAEGGLPNQPQHF. CDR3 nucleotide sequence: TGTGCCAGCAGTGCAGAAGGGGGCCTTCCCAATCAGCCCCAGCATTTT.

This clone was detected only once. This chain connects TRBV2 to TRBJ2-3; D is ambiguous. The germline V and J ends were trimmed by 7 bases and 2 bases, with 13 bases remaining between them. The germline V gene has CDR1 SNHLY and CDR2 FYNNEI. The CDR3 covers 14 residues. The CDR3 DNA reads TGTGCCAGCATGAGGCGGAGCGTCACAGATACGCAGTATTTT. This sequence encodes CASMRRSVTDTQYF. Looking up the rest from reference TRBV2 and TRBJ2-3 gives the full variable domain: EPEVTQTPSHQVTQMGQEVILRCVPISNHLYFYWYRQILGQKVEFLVSFYNNEISEKSEIFDDQFSVERPDGSNFTLKIRSTKLEDSAMYFCASMRRSVTDTQYFGPGTRLTVL.

The chain carries TRBV27 and TRBJ1-1; TRBD1 matches 12 bases. In germline, CDR1 is MNHEY, CDR2 SMNVEV (reference sequence). The J segment lost 3 bases and the V segment lost 6 bases, leaving 5 bases of the junction unmatched. The CDR3 sequence is 15 residues long. The DNA for the CDR3 is TGTGCCAGCAGGGGACAGGGGGCGAGAGACACTGAAGCTTTCTTT. Its protein product is CASRGQGARDTEAFF.

The rearrangement uses TRBV5-4 and TRBJ2-1; possible D gene TRBD1, 5 bases. CDR1 SGHNT and CDR2 YYREEE come from the germline V gene (reference sequence). Trimming cost V 4 bases and J 4 bases, with 15 bases left between them. The CDR3 consists of 15 residues. The CDR3 nucleotides read TGTGCCAGCAGCAAGGACAAGGCAACTTACAATGAGCAGTTCTTC. Its translation is CASSKDKATYNEQFF.

The chain couples TRBV13 to TRBJ2-7; D remains unclear. V lost 0 bases to trimming and J lost 0 bases, with 6 bases between them. This CDR3 has 14 amino acids. CDR1 and CDR2 (germline): PRHDT, FYEKMQ (reference sequence). CDR3 sequence reads: CASSLGRYSYEQYF. The DNA of the CDR3 is TGTGCCAGCAGCTTAGGGCGGTACTCCTACGAGCAGTACTTC.

This clone was detected only a few times. J is TRBJ1-2 and V is TRBV20-1; no reliable D call. Looked up from germline, CDR1 is DFQATT and CDR2 is SNEGSKA (reference sequence). This CDR3 has 10 residues. V shed 7 bases and J shed 8 bases, with 11 bases lying between them. Written as DNA, the CDR3 is TGCAGTGTTTGGGGTTTCGGCTACACCTTC. Translated, it gives CSVWGFGYTF.

This chain links TRBV4-1 with TRBJ2-5, with a possible D match to TRBD1 (5 bases). The V end was cut by 5 bases, the J end by 1 base, with 11 bases between. The CDR3 covers 14 residues. Germline lookup yields CDR1 MGHRA and CDR2 YSYEKL. Written as DNA, the CDR3 is TGCGCCAGCAGCTCCTGGGGCCCCCAAGAGACCCAGTACTTC. As protein: CASSSWGPQETQYF.

This clone has a single count. The rearrangement uses TRBV18 and TRBJ1-4; no clear D. The CDR3 consists of 12 residues. Germline lookup yields CDR1 KGHSH and CDR2 LQKENI. Between the trimmed V and J ends, which lost 4 bases and 8 bases, there was a span of 8 bases. In DNA form, the CDR3 reads TGTGCCAGCTCACTAACTGGGGAAAAACTGTTTTTT. Translating gives CASSLTGEKLFF.

This clone was seen a few times. The chain combines TRBV11-3 with TRBJ2-2; D ambiguous. From germline, CDR1 is SGHNT and CDR2 YENEEA. Trimming cost V 0 bases and J 4 bases, with 6 bases left between them. The CDR3 runs 14 residues. This CDR3 is CASSLEGGTGELFF. The DNA of the CDR3 is TGTGCCAGCAGCTTAGAGGGCGGCACCGGGGAGCTGTTTTTT.